Only one count was recorded for the clone carrying this TCR beta chain. Its antigen is undetermined. The data are from a study of shared clonotypes between healthy human individuals. Recent acute infections and vaccinations were absent in the healthy HIV-negative adult donors. Both subsets, CD45RA+ naive and CD45RA-negative memory, were split from the CD4+ cells. Findings and limits, study-wide: Limitation of the genetic and exposure-history diversity represented came from the few donors. What naive subsets generally showed was a larger estimated richness than memory subsets showed.

Assay used: immunoSEQ multiplex PCR; TCRdb lists only in-frame clones, some missing. The sample has about 960,000 clones; approximately 80% are singletons. Sequenced: memory CD4+ T cells sorted from blood. Subset: CD45RA-negative fraction. The source is a man aged 18 to 35 in good health.

This CDR3 is CASSPTPSYGYTF. The CDR3 DNA follows: TGTGCCAGCAGCCCGACCCCTTCCTATGGCTACACCTTC. The chain is built from TRBV14 and TRBJ1-2; D gene uncertain. The CDR3 spans 13 residues. Trimming left V 4 bases short and J 4 bases short, with 10 bases between. The germline gives CDR1 SGHDN, CDR2 FVKESK.